The rows below give T cell receptor beta chains drawn from one sample of a study of blood T cell repertoires in COVID-19. Method: immunoSEQ multiplex PCR; TCRdb's copy keeps in-frame clones and lacks some. Among 200,000 to 250,000 clones listed, 85% were seen once. The sequenced sample consisted of peripheral blood. The receptors stem from a man in his forties with acute or convalescent COVID-19. Both conserved end residues are part of each CDR3.

V,J,CDR3
TRBV7-2,TRBJ2-1,CASSSPRLNEQFF
TRBV16,TRBJ1-2,CASSPQDGLGDGYTF
TRBV7-9,TRBJ2-3,CASSRGQGRLFTDTQYF
TRBV4-1,TRBJ1-4,CASSRGQGKTTNEKLFF
TRBV29-1,TRBJ2-3,CSVVRIADTQYF
TRBV9,TRBJ2-3,CARGRGRGSTDTQYF
TRBV19,TRBJ1-1,CASRGLGLYTEAFF
TRBV5-1,TRBJ1-2,CASSDAGQGYNGYTF
TRBV5-1,TRBJ2-3,CASSRGLADPDTQYF
TRBV19,TRBJ1-2,CASSTTRGQRGYTF
TRBV19,TRBJ2-5,CASSIDRGRGETQYF
TRBV10-3,TRBJ2-1,CAIRNGTGGRVNEQFF